This T cell receptor beta chain was obtained from a study of blood T cells in healthy people across ages. This clonotype was counted at least ten times. PCR was performed a second time for about 7 to 11 cycles using a sample-barcoded 5' primer and a J-beta primer mix. All samples gave at least 3 million CDR3-containing paired-end reads. Via MiXCR, TCRdb re-called the 5' RACE reads, giving one row per CDR3 protein. The repertoire holds approximately 810,000 distinct CDR3 sequences, with 29% as singletons. V shed 7 bases and J 7 bases; nucleotides not matched to a gene: 9. The CDR3 loop spans 13 amino acids.

The chain joins TRBV12-3 or TRBV12-4 to TRBJ1-2, with TRBD1 identical over 7 bases. Sequencing was done on a sample of blood. This TCR came from a woman of 80 years or more in good health. In nucleotides, the CDR3 is TGTGCCAGCACCAAGGACAGGACGCCTGGCTACACCTTC. It specifies CASTKDRTPGYTF.